Here is one TCR beta chain with its context. Its antigen is unidentified. Investigators separated out CD4+ T cells once approximately 10 days of culture had passed. IL-2 medium took the place of half the medium on both days 3 and 7. The V segment lost 3 bases and the J segment 0 bases; nucleotides outside the gene matches: 6. The CDR3 totals 16 residues. CDR1 and CDR2 from the germline V gene are KGHSH and LQKENI. The data stem from a study of vaccination effects on CD4 cells after COVID-19. Sequenced by immunoSEQ multiplex PCR; TCRdb stores in-frame clones only, minus some. The sample lists 25,000 to 35,000 clones, about 70% occurring once.

The chain is built from TRBV18 and TRBJ2-3; 7 bases match TRBD1. Sequences were derived from CD4+ T cells from PBMCs cultured without peptide, sampled before COVID-19 vaccination. The source is a human donor who received a COVID-19 vaccine. The CDR3 here is CASSPETGLSTDTQYF. CDR3 bases: TGTGCCAGCTCACCCGAGACAGGGCTCAGCACAGATACGCAGTATTTT.